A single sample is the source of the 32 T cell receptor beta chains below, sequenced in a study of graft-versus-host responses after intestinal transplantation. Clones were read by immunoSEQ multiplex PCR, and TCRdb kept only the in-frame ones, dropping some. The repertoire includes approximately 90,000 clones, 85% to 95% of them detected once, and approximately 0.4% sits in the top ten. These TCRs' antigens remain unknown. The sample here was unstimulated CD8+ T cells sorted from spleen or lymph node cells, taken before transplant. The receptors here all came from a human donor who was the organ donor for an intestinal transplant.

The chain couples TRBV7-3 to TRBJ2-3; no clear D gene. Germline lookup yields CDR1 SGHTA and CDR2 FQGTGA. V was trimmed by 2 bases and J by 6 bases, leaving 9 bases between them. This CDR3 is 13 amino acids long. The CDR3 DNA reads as TGTGCCAGCAGCTTAGAGGTTAGCGATACGCAGTATTTT. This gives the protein CASSLEVSDTQYF.

DNA for the CDR3: TGTGCCACCAGCAGGGACAGGGCATATAGCAATCAGCCCCAGCATTTT. Amino acids: CATSRDRAYSNQPQHF. The chain uses TRBV15 and TRBJ1-5, with 8 bases aligning to TRBD1. CDR3 size: 16 residues. Trimming cost V 3 bases and J 0 bases; bases outside gene matches: 4. CDR1 and CDR2 (germline): LNHNV, YYDKDF (reference sequence).

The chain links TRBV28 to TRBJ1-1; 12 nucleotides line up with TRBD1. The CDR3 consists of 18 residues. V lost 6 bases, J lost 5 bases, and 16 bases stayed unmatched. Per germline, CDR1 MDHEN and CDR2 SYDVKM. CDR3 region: CASSPLLWRDRGPTEAFF. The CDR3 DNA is TGTGCCAGCAGCCCCTTACTTTGGAGGGACAGGGGGCCGACTGAAGCTTTCTTT. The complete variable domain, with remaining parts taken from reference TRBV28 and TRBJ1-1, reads DVKVTQSSRYLVKRTGEKVFLECVQDMDHENMFWYRQDPGLGLRLIYFSYDVKMKEKGDIPEGYSVSREKKERFSLILESASTNQTSMYLCASSPLLWRDRGPTEAFFGQGTRLTVV.

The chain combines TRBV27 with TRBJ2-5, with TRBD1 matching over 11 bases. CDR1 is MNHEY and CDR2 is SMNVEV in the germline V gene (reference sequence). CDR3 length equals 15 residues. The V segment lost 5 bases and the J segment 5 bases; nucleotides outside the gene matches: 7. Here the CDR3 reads CASSPPDRGRETQYF. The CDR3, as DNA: TGTGCCAGCAGTCCTCCGGACAGGGGGCGGGAGACCCAGTACTTC.

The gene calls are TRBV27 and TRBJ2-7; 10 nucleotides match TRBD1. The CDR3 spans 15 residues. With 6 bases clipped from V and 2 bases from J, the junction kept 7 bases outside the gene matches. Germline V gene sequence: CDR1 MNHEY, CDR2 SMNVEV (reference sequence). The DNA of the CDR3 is TGTGCCAGCAGAAGGGGGGGACAGGGGCCCTACGAGCAGTACTTC. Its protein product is CASRRGGQGPYEQYF.

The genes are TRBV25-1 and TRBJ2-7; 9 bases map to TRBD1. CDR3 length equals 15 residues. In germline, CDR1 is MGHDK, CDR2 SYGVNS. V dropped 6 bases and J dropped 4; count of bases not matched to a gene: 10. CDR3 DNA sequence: TGTGCCAGCAGCTTCTCCGGGACAGGGATATACGAGCAGTACTTC. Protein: CASSFSGTGIYEQYF.

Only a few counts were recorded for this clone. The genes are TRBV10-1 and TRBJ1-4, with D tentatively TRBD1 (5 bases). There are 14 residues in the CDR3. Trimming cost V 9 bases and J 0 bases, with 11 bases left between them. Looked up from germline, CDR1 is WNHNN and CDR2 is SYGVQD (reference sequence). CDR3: CASTKGATNEKLFF. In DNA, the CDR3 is TGCGCCAGTACCAAAGGGGCAACTAATGAAAAACTGTTTTTT.

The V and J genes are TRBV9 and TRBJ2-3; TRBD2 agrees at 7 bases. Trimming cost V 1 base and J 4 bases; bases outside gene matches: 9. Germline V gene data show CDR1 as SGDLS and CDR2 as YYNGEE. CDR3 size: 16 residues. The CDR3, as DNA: TGTGCCAGCAGCGTACTGGGGGGAGGGCCCGCAGATACGCAGTATTTT. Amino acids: CASSVLGGGPADTQYF.

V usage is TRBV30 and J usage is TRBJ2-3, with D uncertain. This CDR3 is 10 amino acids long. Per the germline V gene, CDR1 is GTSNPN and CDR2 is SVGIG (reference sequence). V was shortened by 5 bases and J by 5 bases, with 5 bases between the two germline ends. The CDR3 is CAWAEDTQYF. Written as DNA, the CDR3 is TGTGCCTGGGCAGAAGATACGCAGTATTTT.

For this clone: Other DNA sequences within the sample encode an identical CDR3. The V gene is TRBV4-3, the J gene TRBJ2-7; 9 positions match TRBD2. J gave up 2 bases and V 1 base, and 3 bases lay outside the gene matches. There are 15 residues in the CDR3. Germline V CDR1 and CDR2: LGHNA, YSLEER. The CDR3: CASSQGSGGTYEQYF. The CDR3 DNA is TGCGCCAGCAGCCAAGGTAGCGGGGGTACCTACGAGCAGTACTTC.

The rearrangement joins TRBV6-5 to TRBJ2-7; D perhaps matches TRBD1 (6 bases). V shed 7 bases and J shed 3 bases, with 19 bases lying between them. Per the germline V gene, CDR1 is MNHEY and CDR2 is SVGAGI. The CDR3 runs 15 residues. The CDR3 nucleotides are TGTGCCAGCATCAAGGGCCCGCTAGGGGGCTACGAGCAGTACTTC. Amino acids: CASIKGPLGGYEQYF.

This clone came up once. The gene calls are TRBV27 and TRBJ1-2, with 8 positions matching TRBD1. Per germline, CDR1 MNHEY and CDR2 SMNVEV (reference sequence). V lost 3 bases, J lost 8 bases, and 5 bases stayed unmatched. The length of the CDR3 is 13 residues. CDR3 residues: CASSLAGGSGYTF. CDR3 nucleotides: TGTGCCAGCAGTTTGGCAGGGGGCAGCGGCTACACCTTC.

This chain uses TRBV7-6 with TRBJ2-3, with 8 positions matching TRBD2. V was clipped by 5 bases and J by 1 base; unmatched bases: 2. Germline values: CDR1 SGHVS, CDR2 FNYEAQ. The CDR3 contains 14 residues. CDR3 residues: CASSLSGGTDTQYF. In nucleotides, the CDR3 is TGTGCCAGCAGCCTTAGCGGGGGCACAGATACGCAGTATTTT.

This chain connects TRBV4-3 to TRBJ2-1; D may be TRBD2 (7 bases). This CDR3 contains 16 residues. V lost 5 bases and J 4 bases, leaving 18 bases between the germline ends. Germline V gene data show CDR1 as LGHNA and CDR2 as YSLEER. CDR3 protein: CASSAHLAGAYNEQFF. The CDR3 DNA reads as TGCGCCAGCAGCGCACACCTGGCGGGGGCTTACAATGAGCAGTTCTTC.

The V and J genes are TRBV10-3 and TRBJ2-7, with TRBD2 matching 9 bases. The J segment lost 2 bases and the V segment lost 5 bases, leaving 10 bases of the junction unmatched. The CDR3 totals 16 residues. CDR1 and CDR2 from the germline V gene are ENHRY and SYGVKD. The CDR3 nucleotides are TGTGCCATCAGTTATAGCGGGGGCCTACCGACCTACGAGCAGTACTTC. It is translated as CAISYSGGLPTYEQYF.

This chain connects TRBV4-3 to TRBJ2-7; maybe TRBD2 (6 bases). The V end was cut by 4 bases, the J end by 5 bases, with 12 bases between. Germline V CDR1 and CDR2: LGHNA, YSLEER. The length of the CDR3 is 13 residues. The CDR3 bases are TGCGCCAGCAGCCCCAGTACGGGGGACGAGCAGTACTTC. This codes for CASSPSTGDEQYF.

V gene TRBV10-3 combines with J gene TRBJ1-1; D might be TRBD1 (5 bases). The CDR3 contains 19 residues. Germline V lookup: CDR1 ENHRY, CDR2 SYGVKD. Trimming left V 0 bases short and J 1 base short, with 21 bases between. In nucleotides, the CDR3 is TGTGCCATCAGTGAGTCGACTCTCGGGGGGGGTGAGAAGAACACTGAAGCTTTCTTT. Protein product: CAISESTLGGGEKNTEAFF.

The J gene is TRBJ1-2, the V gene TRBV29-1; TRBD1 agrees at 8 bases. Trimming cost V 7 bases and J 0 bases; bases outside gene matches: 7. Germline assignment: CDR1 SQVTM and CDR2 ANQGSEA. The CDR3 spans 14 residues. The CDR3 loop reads CSAKTGAPNYGYTF. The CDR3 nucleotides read TGCAGCGCAAAGACAGGGGCTCCTAACTATGGCTACACCTTC.

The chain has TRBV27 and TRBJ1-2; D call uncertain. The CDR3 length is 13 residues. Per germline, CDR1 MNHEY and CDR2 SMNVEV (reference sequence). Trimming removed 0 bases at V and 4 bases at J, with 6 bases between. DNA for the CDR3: TGTGCCAGCAGTTTATCGTACTTCTATGGCTACACCTTC. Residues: CASSLSYFYGYTF.

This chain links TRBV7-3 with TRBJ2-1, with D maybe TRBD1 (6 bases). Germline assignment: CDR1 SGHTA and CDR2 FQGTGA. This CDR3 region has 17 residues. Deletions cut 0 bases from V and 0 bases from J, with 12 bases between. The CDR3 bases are TGTGCCAGCAGCTTAACTGTTTGGGACAACTCCTACAATGAGCAGTTCTTC. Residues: CASSLTVWDNSYNEQFF.

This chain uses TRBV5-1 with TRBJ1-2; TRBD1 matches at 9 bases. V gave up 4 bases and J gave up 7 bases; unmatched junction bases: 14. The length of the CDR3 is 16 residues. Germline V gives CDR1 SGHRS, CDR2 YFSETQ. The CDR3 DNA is TGCGCCAGCAGCCCTGGGACAGGGAGTCAGTTTGGTGGCTACACCTTC. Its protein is CASSPGTGSQFGGYTF. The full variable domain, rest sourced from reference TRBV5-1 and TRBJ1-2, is KAGVTQTPRYLIKTRGQQVTLSCSPISGHRSVSWYQQTPGQGLQFLFEYFSETQRNKGNFPGRFSGRQFSNSRSEMNVSTLELGDSALYLCASSPGTGSQFGGYTFGSGTRLTVV.

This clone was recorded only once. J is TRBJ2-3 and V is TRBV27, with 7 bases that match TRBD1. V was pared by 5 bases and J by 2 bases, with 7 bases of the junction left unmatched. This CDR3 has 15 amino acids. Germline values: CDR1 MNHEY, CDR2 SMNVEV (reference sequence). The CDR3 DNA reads TGTGCCAGCAGTAACCGACAGGGATACACAGATACGCAGTATTTT. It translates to CASSNRQGYTDTQYF.

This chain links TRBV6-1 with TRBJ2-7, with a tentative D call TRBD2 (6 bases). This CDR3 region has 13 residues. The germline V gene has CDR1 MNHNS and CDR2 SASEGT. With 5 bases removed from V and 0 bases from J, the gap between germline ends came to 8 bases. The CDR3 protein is CASSRGSSYEQYF. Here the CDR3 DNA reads TGTGCCAGCAGTCGGGGGAGCTCCTACGAGCAGTACTTC.

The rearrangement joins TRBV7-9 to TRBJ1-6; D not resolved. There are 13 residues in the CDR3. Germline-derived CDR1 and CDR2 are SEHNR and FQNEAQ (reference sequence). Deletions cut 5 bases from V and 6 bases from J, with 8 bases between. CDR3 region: CASSPNINSPLHF. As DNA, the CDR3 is TGTGCCAGCAGCCCTAATATTAATTCACCCCTCCACTTT. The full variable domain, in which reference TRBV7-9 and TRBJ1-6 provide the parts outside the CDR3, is DTGVSQNPRHKITKRGQNVTFRCDPISEHNRLYWYRQTLGQGPEFLTYFQNEAQLEKSRLLSDRFSAERPKGSFSTLEIQRTEQGDSAMYLCASSPNINSPLHFGNGTRLTVT.

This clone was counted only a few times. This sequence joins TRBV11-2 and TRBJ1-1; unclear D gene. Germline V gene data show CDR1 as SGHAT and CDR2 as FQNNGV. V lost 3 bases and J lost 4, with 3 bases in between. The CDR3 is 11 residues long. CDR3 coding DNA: TGTGCCAGCAGCTTCGGCACTGAAGCTTTCTTT. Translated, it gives CASSFGTEAFF.

As DNA, the CDR3 is TGCGCCAGCAGCCAAGATAGGACAGGCGAGCAGTACTTC. The encoded protein is CASSQDRTGEQYF. The gene calls are TRBV4-3 and TRBJ2-7; TRBD1 aligns across 7 bases. The CDR3 totals 13 residues. Germline V lookup: CDR1 LGHNA, CDR2 YSLEER. V shed 0 bases, J shed 6 bases, and the junction held 2 bases outside the gene matches.

This CDR3 reads CASSLVGLGSEQYF. The CDR3 region has the DNA TGTGCCAGCAGCTTGGTAGGCCTAGGCAGCGAGCAGTACTTC. This sequence joins TRBV5-4 and TRBJ2-7; D not certain. V dropped 0 bases and J dropped 6 bases, with 13 bases sitting between them. CDR3 length: 14 residues. Germline V gene sequence: CDR1 SGHNT, CDR2 YYREEE (reference sequence).

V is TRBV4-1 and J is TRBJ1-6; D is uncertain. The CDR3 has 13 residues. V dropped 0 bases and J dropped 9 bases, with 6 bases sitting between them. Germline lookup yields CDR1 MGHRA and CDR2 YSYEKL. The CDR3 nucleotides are TGCGCCAGCAGCCAAGATCAGGTTTCACCCCTCCACTTT. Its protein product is CASSQDQVSPLHF.

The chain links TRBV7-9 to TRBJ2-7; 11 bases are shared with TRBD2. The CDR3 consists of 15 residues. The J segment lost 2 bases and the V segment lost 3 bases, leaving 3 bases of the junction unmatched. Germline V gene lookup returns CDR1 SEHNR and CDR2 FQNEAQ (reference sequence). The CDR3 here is CASSFSGGEAYEQYF. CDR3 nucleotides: TGTGCCAGCAGCTTTAGCGGGGGGGAGGCCTACGAGCAGTACTTC. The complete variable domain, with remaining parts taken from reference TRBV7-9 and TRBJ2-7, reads DTGVSQNPRHKITKRGQNVTFRCDPISEHNRLYWYRQTLGQGPEFLTYFQNEAQLEKSRLLSDRFSAERPKGSFSTLEIQRTEQGDSAMYLCASSFSGGEAYEQYFGPGTRLTVT.

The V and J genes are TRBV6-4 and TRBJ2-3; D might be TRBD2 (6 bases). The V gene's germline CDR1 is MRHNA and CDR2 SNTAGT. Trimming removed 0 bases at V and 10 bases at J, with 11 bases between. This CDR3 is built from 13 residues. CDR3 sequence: CASSDSSGGSQYF. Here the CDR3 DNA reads TGTGCCAGCAGTGACTCTAGTGGGGGGTCGCAGTATTTT.

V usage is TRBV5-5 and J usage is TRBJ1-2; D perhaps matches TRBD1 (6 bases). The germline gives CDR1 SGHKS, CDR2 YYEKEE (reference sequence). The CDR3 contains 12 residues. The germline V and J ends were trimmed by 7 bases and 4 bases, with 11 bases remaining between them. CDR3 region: CASRDISYGYTF. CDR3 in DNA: TGTGCCAGCCGGGACATTTCCTATGGCTACACCTTC.

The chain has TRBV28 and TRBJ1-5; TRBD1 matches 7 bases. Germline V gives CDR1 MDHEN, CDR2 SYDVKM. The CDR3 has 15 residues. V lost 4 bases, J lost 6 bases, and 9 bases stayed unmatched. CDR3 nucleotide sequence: TGTGCCAGCAGTTCCCCCAGGGGGGTTAGTCAGCCCCAGCATTTT. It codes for CASSSPRGVSQPQHF.